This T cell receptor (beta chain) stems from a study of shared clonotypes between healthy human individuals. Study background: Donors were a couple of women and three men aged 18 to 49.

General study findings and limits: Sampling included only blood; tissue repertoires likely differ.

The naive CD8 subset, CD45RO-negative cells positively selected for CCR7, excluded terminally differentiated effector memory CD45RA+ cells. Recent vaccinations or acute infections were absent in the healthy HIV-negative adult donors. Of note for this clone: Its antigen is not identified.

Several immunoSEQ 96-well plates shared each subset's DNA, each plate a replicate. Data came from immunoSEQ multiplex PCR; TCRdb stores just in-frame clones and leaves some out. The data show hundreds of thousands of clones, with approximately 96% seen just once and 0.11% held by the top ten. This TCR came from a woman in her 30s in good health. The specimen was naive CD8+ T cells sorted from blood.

The DNA of the CDR3 is TGTGCCATCAGTGGAGCTCACGAAAAGATAGCGGGAAACACCATATATTTT. It codes for CAISGAHEKIAGNTIYF. The rearrangement links TRBV10-3 to TRBJ1-3; D unresolved. V was cut by 4 bases and J by 4 bases, with 20 bases left in between. This CDR3 is 17 amino acids long. Germline-derived CDR1 and CDR2 are ENHRY and SYGVKD.